The present entry profiles one T cell receptor (beta chain) with its context. The sample comes from a study of T cell clones after liver transplantation. Study overall: Tolerance: complete withdrawal held at least one year, liver enzymes staying within twice normal.

The assay was immunoSEQ multiplex PCR, and TCRdb's table has in-frame clones only and misses some. Of roughly 120,000 clones in the sample, approximately 90% were seen once. CDR3 length equals 15 residues. Trimming left V 5 bases short and J 0 bases short, with 13 bases between. Germline-derived CDR1 and CDR2 are SGHAT and FQNNGV. Sequencing was performed on CD4+ T cells from blood, taken 12 months after liver transplant. The TCR was taken from a human patient who received a liver transplant. The graft donor may have contributed some T cells. The V gene is TRBV11-2, the J gene TRBJ1-1; a possible D gene is TRBD1 (5 bases). The CDR3, as DNA: TGTGCCAGCAGCCGGGACCTCTACCTGAACACTGAAGCTTTCTTT. Translating gives CASSRDLYLNTEAFF.